This is a list of T cell receptor beta chains from one sample in a study of memory CD4+ T cells and cytomegalovirus serostatus. Clones were read by immunoSEQ multiplex PCR, and TCRdb kept only the in-frame ones, dropping some. The sample carries 50,000 to 75,000 clones, around 86% recorded once. The sequenced sample consisted of memory CD4+ T cells from blood. These receptors were obtained from an adult in good health and CMV-seronegative. CDR3s include the opening cysteine and the closing phenylalanine or tryptophan. The D gene is left open where the match is weak. Size is omitted from some rows. Given values are once, few, many or a class for expanded clones.

j_call d_call clone_size v_call cdr3_nt cdr3_aa
TRBJ2-7 TRBD1 - TRBV2 TGTGCCAGCAGTGAAACGACAGGGGCCTACGAGCAGTACTTC CASSETTGAYEQYF
TRBJ1-1 - - TRBV7-3 TGTGCCAGCAGCTTAATAGATGCGGGCAGGACTGAAGCTTTCTTT CASSLIDAGRTEAFF
TRBJ2-1 - - TRBV9 TGTGCCAGCAGACCTTTTGACAATGAGCAGTTCTTC CASRPFDNEQFF
TRBJ1-4 - - TRBV4-1 TGCGCCAGCAGCCACCCGAACAGGGAAACTAATGAAAAACTGTTTTTT CASSHPNRETNEKLFF
TRBJ2-1 - many TRBV2 TGTGCCAGCAAAAGGGTATCCTCCTACAATGAGCAGTTCTTC CASKRVSSYNEQFF
TRBJ2-1 - - TRBV10-3 TGTGCCATCAGTGAGTCGGGAAACAATGAGCAGTTCTTC CAISESGNNEQFF
TRBJ2-2 - few TRBV2 TGTGCCAGCAAGAGACAGGCCTTAGCAGCCGGGGAGCTGTTTTTT CASKRQALAAGELFF
TRBJ2-5 TRBD2 - TRBV28 TGTGCCAGCAGGGCTAGCGGGAGAGGGGAGACCCAGTACTTC CASRASGRGETQYF
TRBJ2-1 - - TRBV7-3 TGTGCCAGCAGCCGTTCCACAGAATCCAATGAGCAGTTCTTC CASSRSTESNEQFF
TRBJ2-2 - - TRBV19 TGTGCCAGTAGCACGGAGGGGGGGGAGACCGGGGAGCTGTTTTTT CASSTEGGETGELFF
TRBJ2-7 - - TRBV19 TGTGCCAGTAGGAGGTTCGCGAGCTCCTACGAGCAGTACTTC CASRRFASSYEQYF
TRBJ2-7 - few TRBV7-2 TGTGCCAGCAGCATAATCATGGGGACACTCTACGAGCAGTACTTC CASSIIMGTLYEQYF
TRBJ2-6 - - TRBV14 TGTGCCAGCAGCCCCGGGGTTTTGCGGGCCTCCTCTGGGGCCAACGTCCTGACTTTC CASSPGVLRASSGANVLTF
TRBJ2-1 - - TRBV28 TGTGCCAGCAGTTTTGAGCAGTACAATGAGCAGTTCTTC CASSFEQYNEQFF
TRBJ2-3 - - TRBV5-4 TGTGCCAGCAGCTTGGTGGGGTCTAGCACAGATACGCAGTATTTT CASSLVGSSTDTQYF
TRBJ2-2 - once TRBV5-1 TGCGCCAGCAGCTTGGTCAGGGGGGACTACGGGGAGCTGTTTTTT CASSLVRGDYGELFF
TRBJ2-6 - - TRBV27 TGTGCCAGCAGCGGAGCTGGGGCCAACGTCCTGACTTTC CASSGAGANVLTF
TRBJ2-6 TRBD1 - TRBV28 TGTGCCAGCAGTAACAGGGGCTCTGGGGCCAACGTCCTGACTTTC CASSNRGSGANVLTF
TRBJ1-4 - - TRBV28 TGTGCCAGCACCGTCCACGGAGGGCATGAAAAACTGTTTTTT CASTVHGGHEKLFF
TRBJ2-7 - - TRBV29-1 TGCAGCGTTGAAGGCAGGGTTGCAAAGCAGTACTTC CSVEGRVAKQYF
TRBJ2-5 - few TRBV6-5 TGTGCCAGCAGTTACTCTGCTAGGAATAAAGAGACCCAGTACTTC CASSYSARNKETQYF
TRBJ1-1 TRBD1 - TRBV19 TGTGCCAGTAGGAAGGGACAGGGTAGGAACACTGAAGCTTTCTTT CASRKGQGRNTEAFF
TRBJ1-2 TRBD1 - TRBV11-2 TGTGCCAGCAGCCCAGCCGCCGGGACAGCGCTTTATGGCTACACCTTC CASSPAAGTALYGYTF
TRBJ2-3 - - TRBV6-5 TGTGCCAGCAGTCGGGTCGGTCTGTTCGCAGATACGCAGTATTTT CASSRVGLFADTQYF
TRBJ2-7 TRBD2 - TRBV28 TGTGCCAGCATGGGGGTGACTAGCGTCTACGAGCAGTACTTC CASMGVTSVYEQYF
TRBJ2-7 - - TRBV5-1 TGCGCCAGCAGACCCCGGGACATAGCCTACGAGCAGTACTTC CASRPRDIAYEQYF
TRBJ2-5 - - TRBV11-2 TGTGCCAGCAGCTTAAGGCCTCAGGGAGAGACCCAGTACTTC CASSLRPQGETQYF
TRBJ2-2 TRBD2 once TRBV28 TGTGCCGTCACCGGGACTACGAACACCGGGGAGCTGTTTTTT CAVTGTTNTGELFF
TRBJ2-7 - - TRBV21-1 TGTGCCAGCAGCGCCTCGGGACTAGCGGGAGACGAGCAGTACTTC CASSASGLAGDEQYF
TRBJ2-5 - - TRBV13 TGTGCCAGCAGCGGCCAGGGGTGGAAGACCCAGTACTTC CASSGQGWKTQYF
TRBJ2-1 - - TRBV2 TGTGCCACCCAATATTCAGAGCAGTTCTTC CATQYSEQFF
TRBJ2-2 TRBD1 - TRBV5-6 TGTGCCAGCAGCTTGCAGGGGGTGAACACCGGGGAGCTGTTTTTT CASSLQGVNTGELFF
TRBJ1-2 TRBD1 - TRBV30 TGTGCCTGGGGCCGGGACAGGCCTTATGGCTACACCTTC CAWGRDRPYGYTF
TRBJ1-1 - - TRBV2 TGTGCCAGCAGTGAGGGTCAGCCCAACACTGAAGCTTTCTTT CASSEGQPNTEAFF
TRBJ1-6 - - TRBV6-1 TGTGCCAGCAGTGACGAGGACGGACTACTCTTGCCCCTCCACTTT CASSDEDGLLLPLHF
TRBJ1-3 TRBD1 - TRBV7-9 TGTGCCAGTGGACAGGGGAACTCTGGAAACACCATATATTTT CASGQGNSGNTIYF
TRBJ1-4 - - TRBV7-2 TGTGCCAGCAGCTTTAACCGGGGAGGTGAAAAACTGTTTTTT CASSFNRGGEKLFF
TRBJ1-2 - - TRBV5-1 TGCGCCAGCAGCCCCGGAGGGGGGAGATCTAACTATGGCTACACCTTC CASSPGGGRSNYGYTF
TRBJ1-2 - - TRBV6-1 TGTGCCAGCAGTGAAGGAGACAGGACAAACTATGGCTACACCTTC CASSEGDRTNYGYTF
TRBJ2-6 - - TRBV5-4 TGTGCCAGCAGCTTAAGAGTTAATGGGGCCAACGTCCTGACTTTC CASSLRVNGANVLTF
TRBJ2-6 - - TRBV5-1 TGCGCCAGCCGATCTGGACGCACCGGTGGGGCCAACGTCCTGACTTTC CASRSGRTGGANVLTF
TRBJ1-2 - once TRBV19 TGTGCCAGTAGAGGGACGGCGAGCTATGGCTACACCTTC CASRGTASYGYTF
TRBJ2-3 TRBD2 - TRBV27 TGTGCCAGCAGTTTTCGGCGGGGGGGCGGACAGGCGCAGTATTTT CASSFRRGGGQAQYF
TRBJ2-5 TRBD2 few TRBV7-6 TGTGCCAGCAGCTCCGCCCATAGCGGGGCCAGGGCCCAGTACTTC CASSSAHSGARAQYF
TRBJ2-7 - - TRBV28 TGTGCCAGCAGTTTGGGGGGATGGAGGTCCCCAGCCTACGAGCAGTACTTC CASSLGGWRSPAYEQYF
TRBJ2-1 - - TRBV4-2 TGTGCCAGCAGCTTGGGGCGGCAGTCCAATGAGCAGTTCTTC CASSLGRQSNEQFF
TRBJ2-1 TRBD1 - TRBV7-2 TGTGCCAGCAGCTTGAAGGGGGCCGGGAATGAGCAGTTCTTC CASSLKGAGNEQFF
TRBJ2-7 TRBD1 - TRBV6-5 TGTGCCAGCAGTTTCCACAGGGGCGAGCAGTACTTC CASSFHRGEQYF
TRBJ1-5 - - TRBV28 TGTGCCAGCAGTTTAAGGCCCCAGCATTTT CASSLRPQHF
TRBJ1-2 TRBD1 - TRBV10-2 TGCGCCAGCAGTGAGTCAGGGACAGGGAACTATGGCTACACCTTC CASSESGTGNYGYTF